The entry below describes one T cell receptor beta chain. This sample is drawn from a study of blood T cell repertoires in COVID-19. Profiled with immunoSEQ multiplex PCR; TCRdb holds only in-frame clones, not every one. The sample has a few hundred thousand clones, roughly nine tenths seen once. Allocation to cohorts depended on clinical history reported by the participants. This receptor was identified in a woman between 40 and 50 years old who had recovered from COVID-19. Sequenced: PBMCs or T cells enriched from blood (not recorded which).

CDR3 coding DNA: TGTGCCAGCAGCCAAGAGCGGGACGGCTACGAGCAGTACTTC. This translates into CASSQERDGYEQYF. The chain has TRBV4-2 and TRBJ2-7; a possible D gene is TRBD2 (6 bases). Trimming cost V 0 bases and J 3 bases, with 9 bases left between them. Per germline, CDR1 LGHNA and CDR2 YNFKEQ. This CDR3 contains 14 residues.